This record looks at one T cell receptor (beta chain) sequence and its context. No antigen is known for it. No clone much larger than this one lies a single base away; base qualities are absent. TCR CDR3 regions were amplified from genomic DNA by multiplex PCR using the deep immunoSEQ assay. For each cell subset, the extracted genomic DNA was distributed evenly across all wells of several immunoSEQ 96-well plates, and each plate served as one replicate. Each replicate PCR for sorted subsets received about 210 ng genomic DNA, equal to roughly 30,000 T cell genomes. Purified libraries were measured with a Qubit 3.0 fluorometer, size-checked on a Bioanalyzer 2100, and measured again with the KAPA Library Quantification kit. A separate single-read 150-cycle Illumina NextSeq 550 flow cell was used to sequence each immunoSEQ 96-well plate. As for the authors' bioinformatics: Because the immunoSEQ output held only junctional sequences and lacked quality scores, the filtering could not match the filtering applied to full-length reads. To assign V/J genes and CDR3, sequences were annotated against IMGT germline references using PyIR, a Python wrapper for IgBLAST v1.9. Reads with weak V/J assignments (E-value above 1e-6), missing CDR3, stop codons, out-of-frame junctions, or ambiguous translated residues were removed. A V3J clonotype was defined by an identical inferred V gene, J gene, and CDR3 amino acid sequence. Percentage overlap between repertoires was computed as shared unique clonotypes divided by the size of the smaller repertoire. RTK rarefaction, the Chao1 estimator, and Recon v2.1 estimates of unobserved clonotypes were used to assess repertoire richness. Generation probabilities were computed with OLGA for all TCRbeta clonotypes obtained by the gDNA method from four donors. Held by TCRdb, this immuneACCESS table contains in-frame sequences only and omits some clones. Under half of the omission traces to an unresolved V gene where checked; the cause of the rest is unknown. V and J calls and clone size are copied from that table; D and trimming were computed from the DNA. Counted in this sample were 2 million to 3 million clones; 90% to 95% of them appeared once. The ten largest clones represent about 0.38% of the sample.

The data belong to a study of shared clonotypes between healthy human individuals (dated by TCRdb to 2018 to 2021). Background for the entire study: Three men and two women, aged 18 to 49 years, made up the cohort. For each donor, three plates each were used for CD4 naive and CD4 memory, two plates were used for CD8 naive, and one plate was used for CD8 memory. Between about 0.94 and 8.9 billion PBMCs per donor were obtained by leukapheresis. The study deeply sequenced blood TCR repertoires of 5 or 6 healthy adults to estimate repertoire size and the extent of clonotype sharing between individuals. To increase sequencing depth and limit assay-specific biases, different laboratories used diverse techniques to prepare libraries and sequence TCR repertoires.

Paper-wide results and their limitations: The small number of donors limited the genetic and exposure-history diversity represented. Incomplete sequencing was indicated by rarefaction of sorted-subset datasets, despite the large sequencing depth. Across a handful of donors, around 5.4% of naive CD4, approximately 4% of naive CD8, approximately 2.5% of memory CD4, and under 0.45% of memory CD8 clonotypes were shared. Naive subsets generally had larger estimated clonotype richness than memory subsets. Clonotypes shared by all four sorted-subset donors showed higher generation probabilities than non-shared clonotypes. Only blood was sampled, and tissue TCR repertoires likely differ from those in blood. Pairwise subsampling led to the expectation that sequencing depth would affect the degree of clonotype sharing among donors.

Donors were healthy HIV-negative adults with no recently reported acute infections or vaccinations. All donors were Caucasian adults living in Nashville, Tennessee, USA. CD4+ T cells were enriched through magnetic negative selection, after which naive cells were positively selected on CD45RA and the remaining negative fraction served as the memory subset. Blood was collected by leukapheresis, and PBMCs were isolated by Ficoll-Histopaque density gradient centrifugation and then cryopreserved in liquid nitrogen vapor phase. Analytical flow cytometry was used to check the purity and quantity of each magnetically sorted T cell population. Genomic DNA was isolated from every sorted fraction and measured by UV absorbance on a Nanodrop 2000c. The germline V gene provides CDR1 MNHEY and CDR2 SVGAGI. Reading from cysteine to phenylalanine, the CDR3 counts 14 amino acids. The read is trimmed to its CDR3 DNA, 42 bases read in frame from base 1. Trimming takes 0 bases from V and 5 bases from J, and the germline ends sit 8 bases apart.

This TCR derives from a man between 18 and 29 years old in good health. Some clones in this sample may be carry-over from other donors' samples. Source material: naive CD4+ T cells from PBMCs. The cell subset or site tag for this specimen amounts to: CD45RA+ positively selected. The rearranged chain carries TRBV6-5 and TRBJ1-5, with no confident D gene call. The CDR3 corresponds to CASSYSMSYQPQHF. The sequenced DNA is TGTGCCAGCAGTTACTCAATGAGCTATCAGCCCCAGCATTTT.